This T cell receptor beta chain is drawn from a study of shared clonotypes between healthy human individuals. Naive CD8 cells lacked CD45RO, underwent positive selection for CCR7 and left out terminally differentiated effector memory CD45RA+ cells. Data came from immunoSEQ multiplex PCR; TCRdb stores just in-frame clones and leaves some out. The table shows about 2.1 million clones, with around 93% occurring only once. The sample was naive CD8+ T cells from PBMCs. The clonotype comes from a man younger than 35 in good health. Some clones in this sample may be carry-over from other donors' samples.

Here the CDR3 reads CASSETSGRARTDTQYF. CDR3 nucleotides: TGTGCCAGCAGCGAGACTAGCGGGAGGGCCCGCACAGATACGCAGTATTTT. The chain carries TRBV7-3 and TRBJ2-3, with 14 bases fitting TRBD2. The CDR3 totals 17 residues. Losses at the gene ends were 5 bases for V and 1 base for J; bases not matched to a gene: 5. Germline values: CDR1 SGHTA, CDR2 FQGTGA.